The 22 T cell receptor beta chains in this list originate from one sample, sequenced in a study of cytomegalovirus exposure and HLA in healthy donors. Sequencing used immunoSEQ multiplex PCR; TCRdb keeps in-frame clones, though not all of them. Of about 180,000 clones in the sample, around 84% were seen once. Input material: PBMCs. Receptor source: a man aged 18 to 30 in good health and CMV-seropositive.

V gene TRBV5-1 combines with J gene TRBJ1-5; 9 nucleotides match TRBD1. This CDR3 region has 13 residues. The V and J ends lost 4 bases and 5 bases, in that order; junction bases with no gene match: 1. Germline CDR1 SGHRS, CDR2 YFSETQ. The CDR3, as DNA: TGCGCCAGCAGCGACAGGGGGGATCAGCCCCAGCATTTT. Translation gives CASSDRGDQPQHF.

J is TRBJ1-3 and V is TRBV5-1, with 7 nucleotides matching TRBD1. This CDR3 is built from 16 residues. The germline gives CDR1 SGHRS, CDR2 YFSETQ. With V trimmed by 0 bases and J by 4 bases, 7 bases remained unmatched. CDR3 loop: CASSLVGDSKGNTIYF. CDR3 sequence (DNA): TGCGCCAGCAGCTTGGTAGGGGACAGTAAAGGAAACACCATATATTTT.

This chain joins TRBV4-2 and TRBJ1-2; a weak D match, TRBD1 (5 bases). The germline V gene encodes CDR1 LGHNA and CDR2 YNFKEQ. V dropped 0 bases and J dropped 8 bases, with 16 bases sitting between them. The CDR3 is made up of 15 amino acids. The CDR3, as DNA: TGTGCCAGCAGCCAAGATTCCAGGGAAGCGAGAGGCTACACCTTC. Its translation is CASSQDSREARGYTF.

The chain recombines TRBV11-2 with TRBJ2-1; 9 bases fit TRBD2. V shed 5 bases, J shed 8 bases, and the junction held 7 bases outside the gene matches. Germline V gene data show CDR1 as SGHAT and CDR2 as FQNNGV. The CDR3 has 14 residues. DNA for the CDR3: TGTGCCAGCAGCCGCGGGGGGGCAATATATGAGCAGTTCTTC. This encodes CASSRGGAIYEQFF.

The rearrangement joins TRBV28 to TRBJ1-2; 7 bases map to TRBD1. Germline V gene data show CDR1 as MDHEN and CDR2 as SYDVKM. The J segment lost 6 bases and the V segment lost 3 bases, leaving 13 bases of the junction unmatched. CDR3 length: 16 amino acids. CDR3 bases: TGTGCCAGCAGTTTCCCCCCGGACAGGAGCTGGGATGGCTACACCTTC. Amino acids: CASSFPPDRSWDGYTF.

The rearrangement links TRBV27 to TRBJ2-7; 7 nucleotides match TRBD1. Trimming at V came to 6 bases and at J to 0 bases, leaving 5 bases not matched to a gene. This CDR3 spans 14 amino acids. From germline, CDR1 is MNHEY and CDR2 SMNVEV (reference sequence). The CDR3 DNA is TGTGCCAGCAGCCAGGGACAGAGCTCCTACGAGCAGTACTTC. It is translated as CASSQGQSSYEQYF.

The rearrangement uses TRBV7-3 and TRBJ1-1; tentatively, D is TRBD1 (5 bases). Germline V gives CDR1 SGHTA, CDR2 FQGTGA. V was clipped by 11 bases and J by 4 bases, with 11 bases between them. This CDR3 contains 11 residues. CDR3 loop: CAGGGSTEAFF. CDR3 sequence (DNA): TGTGCCGGTGGGGGGAGCACTGAAGCTTTCTTT.

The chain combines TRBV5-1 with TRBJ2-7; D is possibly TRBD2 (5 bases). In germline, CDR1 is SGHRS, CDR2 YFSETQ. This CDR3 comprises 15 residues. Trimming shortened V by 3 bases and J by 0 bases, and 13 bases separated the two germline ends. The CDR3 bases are TGCGCCAGCAGCTACGGGCGAGCGGACTCCTACGAGCAGTACTTC. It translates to CASSYGRADSYEQYF. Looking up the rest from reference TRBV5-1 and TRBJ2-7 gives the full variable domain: KAGVTQTPRYLIKTRGQQVTLSCSPISGHRSVSWYQQTPGQGLQFLFEYFSETQRNKGNFPGRFSGRQFSNSRSEMNVSTLELGDSALYLCASSYGRADSYEQYFGPGTRLTVT.

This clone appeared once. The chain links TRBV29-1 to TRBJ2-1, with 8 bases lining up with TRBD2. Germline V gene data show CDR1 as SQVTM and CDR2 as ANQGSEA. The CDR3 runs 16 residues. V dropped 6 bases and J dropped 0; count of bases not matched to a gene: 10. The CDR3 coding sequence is TGCAGCGTACAGGGCGGGGGGAACCGCTCCTACAATGAGCAGTTCTTC. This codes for CSVQGGGNRSYNEQFF.

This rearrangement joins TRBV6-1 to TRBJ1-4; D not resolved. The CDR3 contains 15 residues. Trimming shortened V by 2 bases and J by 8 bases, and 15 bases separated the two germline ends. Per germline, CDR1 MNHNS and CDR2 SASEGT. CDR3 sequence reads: CASSEPALGKEKLFF. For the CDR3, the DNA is TGTGCCAGCAGTGAACCGGCTCTAGGCAAGGAAAAACTGTTTTTT.

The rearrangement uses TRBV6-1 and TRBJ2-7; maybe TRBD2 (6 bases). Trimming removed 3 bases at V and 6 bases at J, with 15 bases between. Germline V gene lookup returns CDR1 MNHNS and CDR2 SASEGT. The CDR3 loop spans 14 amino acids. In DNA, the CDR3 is TGTGCCAGCAGTGACGGGAGAGGGTTGGGCGAGCAGTACTTC. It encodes CASSDGRGLGEQYF.

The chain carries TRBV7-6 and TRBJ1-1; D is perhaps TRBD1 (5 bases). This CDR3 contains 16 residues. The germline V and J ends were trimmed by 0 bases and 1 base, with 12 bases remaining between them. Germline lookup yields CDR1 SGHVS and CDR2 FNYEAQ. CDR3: CASSLALGLSNTEAFF. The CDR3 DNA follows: TGTGCCAGCAGCTTAGCGCTGGGACTTTCGAACACTGAAGCTTTCTTT.

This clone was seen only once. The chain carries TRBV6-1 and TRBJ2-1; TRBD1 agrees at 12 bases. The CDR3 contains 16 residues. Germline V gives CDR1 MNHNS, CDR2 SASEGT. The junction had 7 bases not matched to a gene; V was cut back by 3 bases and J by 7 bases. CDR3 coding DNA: TGTGCCAGCAGTGAGCCCGGGACAGGGGGCTCGAATGAGCAGTTCTTC. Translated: CASSEPGTGGSNEQFF.

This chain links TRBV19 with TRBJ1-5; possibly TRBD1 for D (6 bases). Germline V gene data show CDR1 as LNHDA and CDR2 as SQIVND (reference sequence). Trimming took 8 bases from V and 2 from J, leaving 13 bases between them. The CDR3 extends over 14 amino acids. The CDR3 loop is CASQPGVRNQPQHF. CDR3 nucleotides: TGTGCCAGTCAACCAGGGGTCCGCAATCAGCCCCAGCATTTT.

CDR3 DNA sequence: TGTGCCAGCAGTGAAGCGTCGGGACAGGGTATAAGCTCCTACGAGCAGTACTTC. It encodes CASSEASGQGISSYEQYF. This chain joins TRBV2 and TRBJ2-7, with 9 bases matching TRBD1. Germline V gives CDR1 SNHLY, CDR2 FYNNEI. V lost 0 bases and J lost 0; bases outside the gene matches: 9. This CDR3 comprises 18 residues.

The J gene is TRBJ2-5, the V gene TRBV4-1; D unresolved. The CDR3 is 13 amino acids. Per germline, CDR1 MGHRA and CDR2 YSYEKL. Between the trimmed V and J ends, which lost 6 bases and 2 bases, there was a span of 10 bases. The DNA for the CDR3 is TGCGCCAGCAGTCCAGGAACACAAGAGACCCAGTACTTC. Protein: CASSPGTQETQYF.

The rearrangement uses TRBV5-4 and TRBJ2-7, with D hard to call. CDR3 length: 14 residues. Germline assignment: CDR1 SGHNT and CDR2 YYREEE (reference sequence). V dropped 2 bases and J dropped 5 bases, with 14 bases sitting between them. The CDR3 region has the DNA TGTGCCAGCAGCTTCAGTCTGCAGATCGACGAGCAGTACTTC. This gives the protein CASSFSLQIDEQYF.

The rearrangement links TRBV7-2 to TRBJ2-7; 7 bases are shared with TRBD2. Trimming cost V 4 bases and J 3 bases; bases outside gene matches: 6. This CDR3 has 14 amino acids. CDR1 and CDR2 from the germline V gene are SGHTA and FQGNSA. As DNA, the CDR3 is TGTGCCAGCAGCTGGGCCCTAGCGGACTACGAGCAGTACTTC. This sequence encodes CASSWALADYEQYF. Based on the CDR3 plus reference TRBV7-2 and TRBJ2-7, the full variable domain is GAGVSQSPSNKVTEKGKDVELRCDPISGHTALYWYRQSLGQGLEFLIYFQGNSAPDKSGLPSDRFSAERTGGSVSTLTIQRTQQEDSAVYLCASSWALADYEQYFGPGTRLTVT.

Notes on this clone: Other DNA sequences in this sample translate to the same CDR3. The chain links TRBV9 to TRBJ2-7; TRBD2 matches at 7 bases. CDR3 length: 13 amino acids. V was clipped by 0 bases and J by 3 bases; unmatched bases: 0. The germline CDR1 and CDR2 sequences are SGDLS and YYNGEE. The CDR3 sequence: CASSVGTSYEQYF. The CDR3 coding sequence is TGTGCCAGCAGCGTAGGGACTAGCTACGAGCAGTACTTC.

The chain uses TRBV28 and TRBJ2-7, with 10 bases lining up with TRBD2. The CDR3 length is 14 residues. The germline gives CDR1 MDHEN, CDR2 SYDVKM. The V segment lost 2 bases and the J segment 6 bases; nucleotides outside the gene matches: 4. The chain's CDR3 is CASSLGLAGVEQYF. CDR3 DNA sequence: TGTGCCAGCAGTTTAGGGCTAGCGGGGGTCGAGCAGTACTTC.

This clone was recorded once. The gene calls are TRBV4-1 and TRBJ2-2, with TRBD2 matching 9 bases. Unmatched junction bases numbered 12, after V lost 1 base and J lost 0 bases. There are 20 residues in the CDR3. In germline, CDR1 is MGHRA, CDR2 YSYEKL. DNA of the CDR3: TGCGCCAGCAGCCAAGTCAAAGGGCTAGCGGGGCCTTCGAACACCGGGGAGCTGTTTTTT. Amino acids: CASSQVKGLAGPSNTGELFF.

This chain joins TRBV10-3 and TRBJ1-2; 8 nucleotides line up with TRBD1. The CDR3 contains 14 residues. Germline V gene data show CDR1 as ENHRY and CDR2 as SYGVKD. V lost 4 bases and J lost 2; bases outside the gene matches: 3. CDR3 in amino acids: CAISVRQGNYGYTF. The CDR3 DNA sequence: TGTGCCATCAGTGTCCGACAGGGGAACTATGGCTACACCTTC.